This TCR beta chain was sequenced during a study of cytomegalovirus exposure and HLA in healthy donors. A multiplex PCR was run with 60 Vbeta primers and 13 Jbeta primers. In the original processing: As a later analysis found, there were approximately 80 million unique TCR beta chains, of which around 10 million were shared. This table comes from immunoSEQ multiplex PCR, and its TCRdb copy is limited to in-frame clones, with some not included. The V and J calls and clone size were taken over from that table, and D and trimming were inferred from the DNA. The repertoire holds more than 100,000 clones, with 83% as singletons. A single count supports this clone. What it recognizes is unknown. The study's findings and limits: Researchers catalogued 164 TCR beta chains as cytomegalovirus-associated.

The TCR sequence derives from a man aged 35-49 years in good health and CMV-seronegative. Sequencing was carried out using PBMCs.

This CDR3 is CASSSGTAVYGYTF. CDR3 DNA sequence: TGTGCCAGCAGTTCGGGGACAGCGGTATATGGCTACACCTTC. The rearrangement links TRBV5-6 to TRBJ1-2; 7 bases fit TRBD1. The germline V gene encodes CDR1 SGHDT and CDR2 YYEEEE. J gave up 5 bases and V 5 bases, and 9 bases lay outside the gene matches. CDR3 length: 14 amino acids.